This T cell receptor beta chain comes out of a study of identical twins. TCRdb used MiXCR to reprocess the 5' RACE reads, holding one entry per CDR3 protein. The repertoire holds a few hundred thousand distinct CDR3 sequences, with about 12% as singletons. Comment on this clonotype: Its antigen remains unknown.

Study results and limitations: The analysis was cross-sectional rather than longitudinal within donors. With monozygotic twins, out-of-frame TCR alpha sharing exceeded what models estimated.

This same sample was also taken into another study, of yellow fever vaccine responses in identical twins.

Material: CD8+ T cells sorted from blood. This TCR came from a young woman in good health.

The CDR3 is CASSEIGTGIETQYF. The DNA of the CDR3 is TGCGCCAGCAGCGAAATCGGGACAGGGATCGAGACCCAGTACTTC. The rearrangement links TRBV5-1 to TRBJ2-5; TRBD1 matches 9 bases. CDR3 length: 15 amino acids. CDR1 is SGHRS and CDR2 is YFSETQ in the germline V gene. The V segment lost 4 bases and the J segment 5 bases; nucleotides outside the gene matches: 9.